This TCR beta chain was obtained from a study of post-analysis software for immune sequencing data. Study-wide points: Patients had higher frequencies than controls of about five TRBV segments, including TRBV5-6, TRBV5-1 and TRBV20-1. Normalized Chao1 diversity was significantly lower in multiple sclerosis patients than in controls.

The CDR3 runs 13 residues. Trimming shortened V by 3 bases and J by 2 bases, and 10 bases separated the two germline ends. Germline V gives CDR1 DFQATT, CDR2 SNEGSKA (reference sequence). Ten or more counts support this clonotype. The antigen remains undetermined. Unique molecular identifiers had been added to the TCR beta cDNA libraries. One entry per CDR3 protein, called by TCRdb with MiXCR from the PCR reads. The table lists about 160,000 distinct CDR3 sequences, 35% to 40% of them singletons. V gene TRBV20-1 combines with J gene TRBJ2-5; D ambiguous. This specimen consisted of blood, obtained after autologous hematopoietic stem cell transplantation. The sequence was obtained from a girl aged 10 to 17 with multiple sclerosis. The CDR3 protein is CSASWAIQETQYF. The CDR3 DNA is TGCAGTGCTAGTTGGGCTATACAAGAGACCCAGTACTTC.